The T cell receptor (beta chain) under discussion was sequenced for a study of early T cells in non-severe SARS-CoV-2 infection. This clonotype was recorded at least ten times. Antigen: not known. Regarding the study as a whole: The matching step, a VDJdb search, favored anti-spike CD8 responses and missed private and CD4 specificities.

V shed 3 bases and J shed 0 bases, with 15 bases lying between them. CDR3 length equals 17 residues. Germline V gene lookup returns CDR1 DFQATT and CDR2 SNEGSKA (reference sequence). Researchers tagged individual cDNA molecules with unique molecular identifiers. Each CDR3 protein is one row after TCRdb ran MiXCR on the 5' RACE reads. In the table there are over 55,000 distinct CDR3 sequences, roughly a tenth of which are singletons. This chain uses TRBV20-1 with TRBJ2-6; either TRBD1 or TRBD2 may supply D (6 bases each). This TCR was sampled from an adult who was a healthcare worker with PCR-confirmed SARS-CoV-2 infection or an uninfected control (not recorded which). The sample taken for sequencing was whole blood. The DNA for the CDR3 is TGCAGTGCTAGTAGGGCAGGGGACTTCTCTGGGGCCAACGTCCTGACTTTC. Its protein is CSASRAGDFSGANVLTF.